These 15 T cell receptor beta chains share one sample of origin, sequenced in a study of blood T cells in healthy people across ages. Alongside a J-beta primer mix, a sample-barcoded 5' primer served in a second PCR lasting roughly 7 to 11 cycles. Each CDR3 protein is one row after TCRdb ran MiXCR on the 5' RACE reads. The sample lists hundreds of thousands of distinct CDR3 sequences, 60% to 80% occurring once. Source material: blood. The receptors were sampled from a man aged 30 to 45 in good health.

This chain uses TRBV29-1 with TRBJ2-1, with 7 bases that match TRBD2. CDR1 SQVTM and CDR2 ANQGSEA come from the germline V gene. V gave up 5 bases and J gave up 8 bases; unmatched junction bases: 0. The CDR3 length is 10 residues. For the CDR3, the DNA is TGCAGCGTTCGGGAGGATGAGCAGTTCTTC. Its translation: CSVREDEQFF.

This chain joins TRBV3-1 and TRBJ2-6; D may be TRBD1 (5 bases). The V gene's germline CDR1 is LGHDT and CDR2 YNNKEL (reference sequence). Deletions cut 0 bases from V and 0 bases from J, with 9 bases between. This CDR3 is built from 17 residues. The CDR3 nucleotides are TGTGCCAGCAGCCAAGATCTAGGGGACTCTGGGGCCAACGTCCTGACTTTC. This sequence encodes CASSQDLGDSGANVLTF.

This clonotype has a handful of counts. This sequence joins TRBV29-1 and TRBJ2-3; D remains unclear. Per germline, CDR1 SQVTM and CDR2 ANQGSEA. Between the trimmed V and J ends, which lost 3 bases and 2 bases, there was a span of 9 bases. The CDR3 spans 13 residues. This chain's CDR3 is CSVEVSFTDTQYF. The DNA for the CDR3 is TGCAGCGTTGAGGTCTCCTTCACAGATACGCAGTATTTT.

This chain uses TRBV24-1 with TRBJ2-3, with D unclear. V dropped 0 bases and J dropped 0 bases, with 9 bases sitting between them. The germline V gene has CDR1 KGHDR and CDR2 SFDVKD. The CDR3 extends over 16 amino acids. CDR3 DNA: TGTGCCACCAGTGATTTGCGGAAGACTAGCACAGATACGCAGTATTTT. Amino acid sequence: CATSDLRKTSTDTQYF.

Turning to this clonotype: Germline is not matched at one junction end, which may reflect a read error. The chain uses TRBV7-3 and TRBJ2-5; D might be TRBD1 or TRBD2, each matching 5 bases. Germline V gene data show CDR1 as SGHTA and CDR2 as FQGTGA. There are 15 residues in the CDR3. CDR3 sequence reads: CASSLTAGGQETQYF. In nucleotides, the CDR3 is TGTGCCAGCAGTTTAACCGCTGGGGGACAAGAGACCCAGTACTTC.

This chain links TRBV9 with TRBJ1-2; 9 positions match TRBD1. After removal of 6 bases from V and 4 bases from J, the junction contained 13 bases not matched to a gene. This CDR3 spans 16 amino acids. Germline V CDR1 and CDR2: SGDLS, YYNGEE. This CDR3 reads CASTPGQGDLGYGYTF. The CDR3 DNA reads TGTGCCAGCACCCCGGGACAGGGAGACTTGGGCTATGGCTACACCTTC.

The chain combines TRBV5-6 with TRBJ1-2, with D unclear. V lost 5 bases, J lost 1 base, and 9 bases lay in between. This CDR3 contains 13 residues. CDR1 SGHDT and CDR2 YYEEEE come from the germline V gene. The CDR3 spells CASRIDYNYGYTF. The CDR3 bases are TGTGCCAGCAGGATAGATTATAACTATGGCTACACCTTC.

This clonotype has more than one count but fewer than ten. V gene TRBV9 combines with J gene TRBJ2-1, with TRBD2 identical over 9 bases. Germline assignment: CDR1 SGDLS and CDR2 YYNGEE. The CDR3 covers 16 residues. The trim removed 2 bases at V and 0 bases at J, leaving 3 bases unmatched. The CDR3 DNA reads as TGTGCCAGCAGCGTGAGCGGGGGGAGCTCCTACAATGAGCAGTTCTTC. Its translation: CASSVSGGSSYNEQFF.

This clonotype was observed once. The chain joins TRBV3-1 to TRBJ2-3, with 11 nucleotides matching TRBD2. Germline loops: CDR1 LGHDT, CDR2 YNNKEL (reference sequence). V shed 3 bases, J shed 7 bases, and the junction held 3 bases outside the gene matches. CDR3 length: 14 amino acids. The CDR3 DNA reads TGTGCCAGCAGCCAGACTAGCGGGGCCAATACGCAGTATTTT. It yields the protein CASSQTSGANTQYF.

This chain connects TRBV5-1 to TRBJ2-1, with TRBD2 matching 7 bases. Germline CDR1 is SGHRS and CDR2 is YFSETQ. The CDR3 spans 14 residues. With 4 bases clipped from V and 8 bases from J, the junction kept 9 bases outside the gene matches. CDR3 amino acids: CASSVRTRYDEQFF. DNA of the CDR3: TGCGCCAGCAGCGTGCGGACTAGGTATGATGAGCAGTTCTTC.

This clonotype was recorded once. The rearrangement uses TRBV20-1 and TRBJ2-7; 9 positions agree with TRBD1. The J call may be faulty, since TRBJ2-4 better matches the DNA end. The germline CDR1 and CDR2 sequences are DFQATT and SNEGSKA (reference sequence). CDR3 length: 15 residues. The CDR3 DNA is TGCAGTGCTAGACCTGACAGGGGGGACAAAAACATTCAGTACTTC. This sequence encodes CSARPDRGDKNIQYF.

The sample holds a few counts of this clonotype. The chain uses TRBV2 and TRBJ2-6, with 8 bases matching TRBD1. The CDR3 consists of 15 residues. From germline, CDR1 is SNHLY and CDR2 FYNNEI. The ends lost 6 bases at V and 2 bases at J; junction bases unmatched: 3. The CDR3 coding sequence is TGTGCCAGCAGCGAGGACAGGGCTGGGGCCAACGTCCTGACTTTC. This codes for CASSEDRAGANVLTF. The variable domain in full, completed from reference TRBV2 and TRBJ2-6, reads EPEVTQTPSHQVTQMGQEVILRCVPISNHLYFYWYRQILGQKVEFLVSFYNNEISEKSEIFDDQFSVERPDGSNFTLKIRSTKLEDSAMYFCASSEDRAGANVLTFGAGSRLTVL.

The V and J genes are TRBV14 and TRBJ2-1; 9 nucleotides agree with TRBD1. CDR3 length: 13 amino acids. Germline CDR1 and CDR2: SGHDN and FVKESK. The V segment lost 5 bases and the J segment 8 bases; nucleotides outside the gene matches: 4. The CDR3 is CASSGDRDYEQFF. The CDR3 bases are TGTGCCAGCAGCGGGGACAGGGATTATGAGCAGTTCTTC.

This clonotype showed up just a few times. The chain recombines TRBV12-3 or TRBV12-4 with TRBJ2-5; the D gene could be TRBD1 or TRBD2 (6 bases each). The CDR3 has 13 amino acids. The germline V and J ends were trimmed by 8 bases and 1 base, with 11 bases remaining between them. The CDR3 protein is CASGGQAQETQYF. Here the CDR3 DNA reads TGTGCCAGCGGGGGGCAGGCCCAAGAGACCCAGTACTTC.

The V and J genes are TRBV20-1 and TRBJ1-5; D ambiguous. Trimming stripped 1 base from V and 2 bases from J, with 9 bases between. The germline V gene encodes CDR1 DFQATT and CDR2 SNEGSKA (reference sequence). The CDR3 loop spans 14 amino acids. Here the CDR3 reads CSARGGVGNQPQHF. CDR3 bases: TGCAGTGCTAGAGGGGGTGTGGGCAATCAGCCCCAGCATTTT.